This paragraph reports one TCR beta chain. What antigen it recognizes has not been identified. One base away there is no much larger clone; base qualities are not given. The data were obtained in a study of blood T cell repertoires in COVID-19 (dated by TCRdb to the early 2020s). In the study overall: Collaborator samples came from the United States, Italy and Spain and covered acute and convalescent phases of COVID-19. The repertoires were released in a freely available public database meant as a resource for research on the immune response to SARS-CoV-2. Samples were obtained from the ongoing ImmuneRACE study (first 160 participants) and from 1,254 subjects provided by 6 global collaborators. A de-identified subject ID, COVID-19 status, age in years and sex were almost always included in the sample metadata. Where available, HLA class I and class II types were taken from metadata supplied by the sample provider and were not determined by assay-based typing. The prospective study material was composed of cDNA or gDNA derived from T cells, B-cell-depleted T cells, or PBMCs. Deeply sampled blood TCRbeta repertoires from subjects exposed to, actively infected with, or recovered from COVID-19 were included in the dataset.

Collaborating institutions collected whole blood in K2EDTA tubes following their own protocols. Collaborator samples were shipped for TCRbeta analysis as frozen whole blood, isolated PBMCs, or DNA extracted from either sample type. The germline V gene yields SGHTA for CDR1 and FQGNSA for CDR2. Its CDR3 holds 16 amino acids, cysteine through phenylalanine. Only CDR3 DNA remains: 48 bases, in frame from the first base. V loses 5 bases at its end and J loses 2 bases; junction bases beyond the gene matches: 6. The immunoSEQ Assay, a bias-controlled multiplex PCR, was used to amplify TCRbeta CDR3 regions from genomic DNA. As for the original processing: Within the assay, amplification of reference gene primers was used to estimate how many nucleated cells each sample contained. To quantify the absolute abundance of each unique TCRbeta CDR3 rearrangement, sequence reads were collapsed and filtered. For each sample, productive Simpson clonality was calculated as the square root of Simpson's diversity index across productive rearrangements. TCRdb's version of the immuneACCESS table is confined to in-frame rearrangements and falls short of the full clone set. An unresolved V gene accounts for under half of the shortfall where checked; the remainder is of unknown origin. V and J calls and clone size are copied from that table; D and trimming were computed from the DNA. The sample table records approximately 21,000 clones; approximately 90% of these occur just once. In total, the top ten clones hold 18% of the sample.

Study-level results and caveats: Clinical and demographic metadata were provided uncurated, with the amount varying by source and participant.

Material for sequencing was peripheral blood. This sequence was found in a man between 70 and 80 years old with active COVID-19. In this chain, TRBV7-2 is recombined with TRBJ2-1; the central 10 bases match TRBD2. The sequenced DNA: TGTGCCAGCAGCATCACTAGCGGGACGACCTACAATGAGCAGTTCTTC. The translation is CASSITSGTTYNEQFF.